Listed below are T cell receptor beta chains from one sample, sequenced in a study. TCRdb ran MiXCR on the RT-PCR reads and lists one entry per CDR3 protein. The repertoire holds about 680,000 distinct CDR3 sequences, over 12% seen once, with 3.6% in the top ten. Sequencing was carried out using memory CD4+ T cells from blood. The receptor set was obtained from a female donor in good health, serving as a healthy control. The CDR3 runs from the conserved cysteine through the conserved F or W. D genes are given only for firm matches. Some rows have no size entry. The others give once, few or many, or a class for an expanded clone.

TRBV29-1	TRBD1	few	TRBJ1-2	CSVYEGAHGYTF	TGCAGCGTTTATGAGGGGGCGCATGGCTACACCTTC
TRBV6-2/TRBV6-3	TRBD2	few	TRBJ2-1	CASSRLAGTHHNEQFF	TGTGCCAGCAGTCGACTAGCTGGGACCCACCACAATGAGCAGTTCTTC
TRBV5-4	TRBD1	-	TRBJ2-2	CASSLRGQANTGELFF	TGTGCCAGCAGCTTGAGAGGACAGGCGAACACCGGGGAGCTGTTTTTT
TRBV6-6	-	few	TRBJ2-7	CASSYLGRGYEQYF	TGTGCCAGCAGTTACTTGGGCAGGGGCTACGAGCAGTACTTC
TRBV20-1	TRBD1	few	TRBJ1-2	CSARPGTANYGYTF	TGCAGTGCTAGGCCGGGGACAGCTAACTATGGCTACACCTTC
TRBV13	TRBD1	once	TRBJ2-7	CASRVTGTGGHEQYF	TGTGCCAGCAGGGTTACCGGGACAGGGGGCCACGAGCAGTACTTC
TRBV6-2/TRBV6-3	-	many	TRBJ2-2	CASSSGSRNTGELFF	TGTGCCAGCAGTTCGGGTTCCCGGAACACCGGGGAGCTGTTTTTT
TRBV7-8	-	-	TRBJ1-2	CASSLDPVGIRTF	TGTGCCAGCAGCTTAGACCCGGTCGGGATTCGCACCTTC
TRBV7-2	-	few	TRBJ2-3	CASSFYSTDTQYF	TGTGCCAGCAGCTTTTACAGCACAGATACGCAGTATTTT
TRBV14	-	-	TRBJ1-2	CASSGTGWGYGYTF	TGTGCCAGCAGCGGCACAGGGTGGGGCTATGGCTACACCTTC
TRBV2	TRBD2	-	TRBJ2-1	CASSETSYYNEQFF	TGTGCCAGCAGTGAGACTAGCTACTACAATGAGCAGTTCTTC
TRBV20-1	-	few	TRBJ2-1	CSAREVSNNEQFF	TGCAGTGCTAGGGAGGTTTCGAACAATGAGCAGTTCTTC
TRBV5-4	TRBD2	-	TRBJ2-2	CASSFATSGSGELFF	TGTGCCAGCAGCTTCGCGACTAGCGGGTCCGGGGAGCTGTTTTTT
TRBV6-5	TRBD1	-	TRBJ1-2	CASRYYGQEESGYTF	TGTGCCAGCAGGTACTACGGACAGGAGGAAAGTGGCTACACCTTC
TRBV28	-	-	TRBJ2-7	CASRHGTTHEQYF	TGTGCCAGCAGGCATGGGACAACCCACGAGCAGTACTTC
TRBV27	-	few	TRBJ1-1	CASRKGGYTEAFF	TGTGCCAGCAGGAAGGGGGGCTATACTGAAGCTTTCTTT
TRBV6-2/TRBV6-3	TRBD2	many	TRBJ2-5	CASSWGLAEETQYF	TGTGCCAGCAGTTGGGGACTAGCGGAAGAGACCCAGTACTTC
TRBV27	TRBD1	few	TRBJ2-7	CASTRTGGDYEQYF	TGTGCCAGCACCCGGACAGGGGGCGACTACGAGCAGTACTTC
TRBV20-1	-	-	TRBJ2-3	CSGSVPELRSDTQYF	TGCAGTGGTAGCGTACCCGAACTACGTTCAGATACGCAGTATTTT
TRBV7-9	-	-	TRBJ2-2	CASSAQDSQGELFF	TGTGCCAGCAGCGCTCAGGACAGTCAAGGGGAGCTGTTTTTT
TRBV5-5	-	many	TRBJ2-5	CASSLAITETQYF	TGTGCCAGCAGCTTGGCGATCACGGAGACCCAGTACTTC
TRBV27	-	-	TRBJ1-3	CASIPPRGFSGNTIYF	TGTGCCAGCATCCCCCCCCGGGGCTTCTCTGGAAACACCATATATTTT
TRBV4-3	-	many	TRBJ1-1	CASSQAARAATDTEAFF	TGCGCCAGCAGCCAAGCGGCCAGGGCCGCTACTGACACTGAAGCTTTCTTT
TRBV20-1	-	many	TRBJ1-1	CSARTALNTEAFF	TGCAGTGCTCGGACAGCCCTGAACACTGAAGCTTTCTTT
TRBV20-1	-	many	TRBJ2-3	CSAREGGPGADTQYF	TGCAGTGCTAGAGAAGGGGGGCCCGGGGCAGATACGCAGTATTTT